This passage covers 6 T cell receptor beta chains from one sample sequenced in a study of T cell responses to AZD1222 COVID-19 vaccine. Some clones are missing from TCRdb's copy, which holds only in-frame ones; the method was immunoSEQ multiplex PCR. The sample lists roughly 120,000 clones, approximately 90% occurring once. Source: peripheral blood, taken on day 0 of AZD1222 vaccination. These receptors originate from an adult in good health.

V is TRBV7-9 and J is TRBJ2-7, with D tentatively TRBD2 (6 bases). Trimming removed 5 bases at V and 1 base at J, with 15 bases between. CDR1 and CDR2 (germline): SEHNR, FQNEAQ (reference sequence). This CDR3 comprises 15 residues. The CDR3 bases are TGTGCCAGCAGCCCTAACCCGGGGGTTTCCTACGAGCAGTACTTC. Translated, it gives CASSPNPGVSYEQYF.

V usage is TRBV7-2 and J usage is TRBJ2-5; the match to TRBD2 covers 8 bases. In germline, CDR1 is SGHTA, CDR2 FQGNSA. The CDR3 extends over 16 amino acids. V lost 5 bases to trimming and J lost 2 bases; unmatched junction nucleotides: 10. The CDR3 region has the DNA TGTGCCAGCAGCACTAGCGGACCGACGGTACAAGAGACCCAGTACTTC. This translates into CASSTSGPTVQETQYF.

The rearrangement uses TRBV18 and TRBJ2-1; D may be TRBD1 or TRBD2 (5 bases each). Germline CDR1 is KGHSH and CDR2 is LQKENI. The CDR3 length is 13 residues. V was trimmed by 0 bases and J by 9 bases, leaving 9 bases between them. The CDR3: CASSPPSGTEQFF. In nucleotides, the CDR3 is TGTGCCAGCTCACCACCGTCCGGGACTGAGCAGTTCTTC.

The table lists this clone with a count of one. This chain connects TRBV7-2 to TRBJ2-2; a weak D match, TRBD1 (6 bases). The germline gives CDR1 SGHTA, CDR2 FQGNSA. The CDR3 is 17 residues long. V was trimmed by 5 bases and J by 7 bases, leaving 23 bases between them. DNA of the CDR3: TGTGCCAGCAGCCGTCACGCGGACAGCGGACATTTCGGGGAGCTGTTTTTT. It yields the protein CASSRHADSGHFGELFF.

J is TRBJ2-2 and V is TRBV19, with 10 bases lining up with TRBD1. V dropped 5 bases and J dropped 5; count of bases not matched to a gene: 8. Looked up from germline, CDR1 is LNHDA and CDR2 is SQIVND (reference sequence). The CDR3 has 16 amino acids. The CDR3 loop is CASSPRGQGETGELFF. The CDR3 DNA follows: TGTGCCAGTAGTCCCAGAGGACAGGGGGAGACCGGGGAGCTGTTTTTT.

CDR3 residues: CASSTSLGTEAFF. The DNA of the CDR3 is TGTGCCAGCTCTACATCTCTGGGCACTGAAGCTTTCTTT. The J gene is TRBJ1-1, the V gene TRBV6-5; no definite D call. V dropped 8 bases and J dropped 4 bases, with 14 bases sitting between them. Germline CDR1 and CDR2: MNHEY and SVGAGI. There are 13 residues in the CDR3.